This TCR beta chain was recorded in a study of shared clonotypes between healthy human individuals. About the study: The plates for each donor numbered three CD4 naive, three CD4 memory, two CD8 naive and one CD8 memory.

Clones were sequenced by immunoSEQ multiplex PCR, and TCRdb holds only the in-frame ones, with some missing. The sample lists 2 million to 2.5 million clones, approximately 95% occurring once. Naive CD8 cells were CD45RO-negative, positively selected for CCR7, excluding terminally differentiated effector memory CD45RA+ cells. The CDR3 covers 17 residues. Germline V gene sequence: CDR1 MNHNS, CDR2 SASEGT. J gave up 6 bases and V 4 bases, and 12 bases lay outside the gene matches. The sequencing sample was made of naive CD8+ T cells sorted from blood. V usage is TRBV6-1 and J usage is TRBJ2-2; 9 bases map to TRBD1. This clonotype originated in a man between 18 and 35 years old in good health. This chain's CDR3 is CASSAHLRDRVSGELFF. As DNA, the CDR3 is TGTGCCAGCAGTGCCCACCTCCGGGACAGGGTGTCCGGGGAGCTGTTTTTT.